Described below is a single TCR beta chain sequence and its context. The length of the CDR3 is 15 residues. This specimen belongs to a study of monozygotic twins with inflammatory bowel disease. TCRdb reprocessed the 5' RACE reads and stores each CDR3 protein as one record, lacking DNA. In total, the table holds around 380,000 distinct CDR3 sequences. The chain recombines TRBV12-3 or TRBV12-4 with TRBJ1-1. This sequence was found in a human donor with ulcerative colitis or Crohn's disease, or a healthy co-twin of an affected twin (not recorded which). Material: blood. This CDR3 is CASSSRTALNTEAFF.